The clone carrying this T cell receptor (beta chain) has only a few counts. This specimen belongs to a study of T cell responses to AZD1222 COVID-19 vaccine. Second doses that came at about 4 or about 12 weeks were put together. Assay: immunoSEQ multiplex PCR; the TCRdb copy retains only in-frame clones and omits some. The sample yields more than 110,000 clones, over 80% seen once. Germline lookup yields CDR1 MNHEY and CDR2 SMNVEV (reference sequence). V lost 3 bases and J 1 base, leaving 12 bases between the germline ends. The CDR3 is made up of 15 amino acids. Sequences were derived from peripheral blood, sampled 28 days after the second AZD1222 dose. The receptor was derived from an adult who received the AZD1222 COVID-19 vaccine. This chain connects TRBV27 to TRBJ1-1; weak D call: TRBD1 (5 bases). The chain's CDR3 is CASSFGKRGNTEAFF. As DNA, the CDR3 is TGTGCCAGCAGTTTTGGAAAAAGGGGGAACACTGAAGCTTTCTTT.